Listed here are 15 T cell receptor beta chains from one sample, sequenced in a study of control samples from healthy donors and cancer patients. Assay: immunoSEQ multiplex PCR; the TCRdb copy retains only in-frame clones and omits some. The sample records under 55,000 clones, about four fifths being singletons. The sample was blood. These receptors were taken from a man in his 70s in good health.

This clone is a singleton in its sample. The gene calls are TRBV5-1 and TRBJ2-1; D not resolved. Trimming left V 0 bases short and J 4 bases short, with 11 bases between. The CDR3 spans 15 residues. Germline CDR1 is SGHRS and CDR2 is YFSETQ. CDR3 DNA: TGCGCCAGCAGCTTGGCTAGTTTACAATACAATGAGCAGTTCTTC. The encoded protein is CASSLASLQYNEQFF.

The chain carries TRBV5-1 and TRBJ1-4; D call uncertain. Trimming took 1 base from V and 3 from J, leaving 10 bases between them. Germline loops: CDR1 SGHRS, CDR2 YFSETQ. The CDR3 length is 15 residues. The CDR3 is CASSLLGQSNEKLFF. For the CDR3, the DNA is TGCGCCAGCAGCTTGCTCGGGCAGTCTAATGAAAAACTGTTTTTT.

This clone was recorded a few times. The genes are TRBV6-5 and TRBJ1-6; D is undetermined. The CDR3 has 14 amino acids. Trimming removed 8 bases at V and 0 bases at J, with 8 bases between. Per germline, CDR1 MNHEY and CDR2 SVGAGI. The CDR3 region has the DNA TGTGCCAGCGGGCGGAGCTCCTATAATTCACCCCTCCACTTT. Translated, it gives CASGRSSYNSPLHF.

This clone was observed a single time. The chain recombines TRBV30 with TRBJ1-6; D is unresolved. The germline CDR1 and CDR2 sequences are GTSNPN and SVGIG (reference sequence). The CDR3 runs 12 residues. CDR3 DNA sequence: TGTGCGGGAGGGCAAGAATTGTCACCCCTCCACTTT. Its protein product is CAGGQELSPLHF.

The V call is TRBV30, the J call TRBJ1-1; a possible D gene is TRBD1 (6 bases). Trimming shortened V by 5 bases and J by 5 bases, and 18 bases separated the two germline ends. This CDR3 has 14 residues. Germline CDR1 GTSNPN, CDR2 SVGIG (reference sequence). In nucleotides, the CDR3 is TGTGCCTGGGTCGGGGGGCTAGGAAGGACTGAAGCTTTCTTT. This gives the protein CAWVGGLGRTEAFF.

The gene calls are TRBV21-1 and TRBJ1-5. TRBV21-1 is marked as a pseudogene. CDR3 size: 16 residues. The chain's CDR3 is CASSSATSTSNQPQHF. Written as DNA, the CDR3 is TGTGCCAGCAGCTCCGCCACCTCCACCAGCAATCAGCCCCAGCATTTT.

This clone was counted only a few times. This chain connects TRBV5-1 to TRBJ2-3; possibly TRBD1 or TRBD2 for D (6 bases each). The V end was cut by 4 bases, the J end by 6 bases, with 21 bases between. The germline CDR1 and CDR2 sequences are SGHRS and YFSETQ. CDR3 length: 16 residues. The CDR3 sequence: CASSRLAIGTSDTQYF. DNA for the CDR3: TGCGCCAGCAGCCGGCTAGCGATTGGGACATCCGATACGCAGTATTTT.

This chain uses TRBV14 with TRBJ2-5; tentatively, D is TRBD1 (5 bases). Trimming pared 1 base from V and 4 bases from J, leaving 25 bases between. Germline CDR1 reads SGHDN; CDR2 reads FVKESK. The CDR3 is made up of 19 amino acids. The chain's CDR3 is CASSQARLQSGAFRETQYF. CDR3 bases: TGTGCCAGCAGCCAAGCCAGGCTCCAGAGTGGGGCCTTCAGAGAGACCCAGTACTTC.

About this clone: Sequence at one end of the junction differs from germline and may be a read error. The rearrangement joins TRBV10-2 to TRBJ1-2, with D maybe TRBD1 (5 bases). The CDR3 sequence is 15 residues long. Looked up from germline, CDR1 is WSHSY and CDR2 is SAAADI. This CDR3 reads CASSDRQGKAYDYTF. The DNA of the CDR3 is TGCGCCAGCAGTGACAGGCAGGGCAAGGCCTATGACTACACCTTC.

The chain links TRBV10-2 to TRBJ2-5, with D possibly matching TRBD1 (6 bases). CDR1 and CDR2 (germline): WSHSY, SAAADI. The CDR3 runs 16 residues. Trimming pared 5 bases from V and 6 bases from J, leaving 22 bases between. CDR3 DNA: TGCGCCAGCAGTCCGGGACAAGGTCTACCAGAAAAGACCCAGTACTTC. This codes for CASSPGQGLPEKTQYF.

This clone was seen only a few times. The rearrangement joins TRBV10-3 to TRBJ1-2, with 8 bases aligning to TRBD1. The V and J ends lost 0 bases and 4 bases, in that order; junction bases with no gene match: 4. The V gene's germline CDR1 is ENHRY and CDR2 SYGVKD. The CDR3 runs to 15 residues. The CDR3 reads CAISESGQVGYGYTF. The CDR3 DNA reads TGTGCCATCAGTGAGTCGGGACAGGTGGGCTATGGCTACACCTTC.

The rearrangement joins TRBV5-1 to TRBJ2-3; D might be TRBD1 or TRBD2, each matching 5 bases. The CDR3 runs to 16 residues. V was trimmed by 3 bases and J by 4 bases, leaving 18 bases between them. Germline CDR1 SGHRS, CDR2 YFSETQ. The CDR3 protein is CASSSTGTQGSDTQYF. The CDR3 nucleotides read TGCGCCAGCAGCTCAACCGGGACCCAGGGATCAGATACGCAGTATTTT.

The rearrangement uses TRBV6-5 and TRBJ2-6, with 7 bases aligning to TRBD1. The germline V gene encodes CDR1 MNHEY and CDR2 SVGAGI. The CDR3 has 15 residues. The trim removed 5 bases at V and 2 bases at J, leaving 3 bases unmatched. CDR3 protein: CASSRTGAGANVLTF. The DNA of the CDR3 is TGTGCCAGCAGTAGAACAGGGGCTGGGGCCAACGTCCTGACTTTC.

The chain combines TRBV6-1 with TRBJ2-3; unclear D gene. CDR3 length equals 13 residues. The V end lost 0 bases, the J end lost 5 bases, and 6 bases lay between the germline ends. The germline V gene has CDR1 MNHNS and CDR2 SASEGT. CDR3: CASSEAPRDTQYF. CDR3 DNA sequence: TGTGCCAGCAGTGAAGCGCCCCGAGATACGCAGTATTTT.

CDR3 DNA sequence: TGCGCCAGCAGTGAGTCAAGCGGGCGATGGGGAGAGACCCAGTACTTC. It translates to CASSESSGRWGETQYF. The V call is TRBV10-2, the J call TRBJ2-5; a weak D match, TRBD2 (6 bases). The germline V gene has CDR1 WSHSY and CDR2 SAAADI. The CDR3 is 16 amino acids. V was shortened by 0 bases and J by 4 bases, with 15 bases between the two germline ends.